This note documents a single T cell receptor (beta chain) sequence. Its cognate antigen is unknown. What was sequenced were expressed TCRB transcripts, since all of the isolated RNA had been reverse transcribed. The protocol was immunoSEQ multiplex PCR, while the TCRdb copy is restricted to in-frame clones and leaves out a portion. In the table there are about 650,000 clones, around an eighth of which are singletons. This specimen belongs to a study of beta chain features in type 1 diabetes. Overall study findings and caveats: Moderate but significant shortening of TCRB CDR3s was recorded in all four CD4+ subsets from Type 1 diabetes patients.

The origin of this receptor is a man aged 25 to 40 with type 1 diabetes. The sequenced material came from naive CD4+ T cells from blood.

In DNA form, the CDR3 reads TGTGCCAGCAGCTTATCGAGTGAGATGTCACCCCAGCATTTT. Protein sequence: CASSLSSEMSPQHF. The rearrangement links TRBV7-9 to TRBJ1-5; D not certain. With 2 bases removed from V and 10 bases from J, the gap between germline ends came to 15 bases. Germline V CDR1 and CDR2: SEHNR, FQNEAQ (reference sequence). The CDR3 contains 14 residues.